The present entry profiles one T cell receptor (beta chain) with its context. No cognate antigen has been identified for it. The read terminates 3 residues ahead of where the CDR3 ends, so the germline J gene completes it. In the germline V gene, CDR1 corresponds to KGHSH and CDR2 to LQKENI. Cut back by 2 bases and 2 bases, the V and J ends lie 6 bases apart. CDR3 length: 13 amino acids, cysteine to phenylalanine. Sequencing covers 30 bases of the CDR3, shown here with the frame starting at base 1. This sample is part of a study of T cells in women clearing cervical HPV infection (dated by TCRdb to 2017 to 2018). Background on the whole study: The cases were 25 or so women with histologically confirmed HPV16-related CIN3 or worse, and 2 of these cases were invasive cancers. Controls were 25 women whose single incident HPV16 infection cleared within 12 months without precancer or cancer developing. Blood from cases was collected at the visit at which the lesion was first identified, whereas blood from controls was collected once infection was no longer detected. For cases, a median interval of 149 days, with an interquartile range of roughly 80 to 210 days, was observed between lesion detection and blood sampling. HLA typing was available for only a few women, so HLA type could not be excluded as a confounder. The exploratory proof-of-principle case-control study was nested within the Guanacaste HPV Natural History Study in Costa Rica and compared TCR repertoires across cervical HPV16 outcomes. Cases and controls were matched on year of sample collection and on age within five years. Median age was about 30 years in cases versus roughly 37 in controls, and baseline characteristics did not differ significantly. The parent cohort enrolled 10,000 or so women aged 18 or older in Guanacaste, Costa Rica, during about 1992 to 1994 and followed them for less than 8 years. Five blinded duplicates per group were added as quality controls, giving some 60 samples: approximately 50 participants and 10 replicates.

Every participant had a single incident cervical HPV16 infection, and prevalent HPV16 infections were excluded. Cervical HPV DNA was detected with MY09/MY11 PCR, and genotyping was done by dot-blot hybridization. Approximately 16 mL of heparinized blood were centrifuged, and the buffy coat was aliquoted, frozen at -30°C, then stored at -80°C. Genomic DNA was extracted from buffy coat specimens using QIAGEN kits. The research as a whole found: Cases had lower TRBV6-7 relative abundance than controls (about 0.1% versus 0.15%; Bonferroni P = 0.0008). The cross-sectional design could not show whether associations preceded infection or resulted from it; effector/memory subsets and HPV-specific T cells were not isolated. CIN3+ cases had significantly higher TCR repertoire richness than controls across sequencing depths, but evenness did not differ between the groups. Random forest classifiers that combined richness and V gene abundances separated cases from controls with an estimated AUC of 0.8 to 0.85. Because T-cell numbers per sample were unknown, differences in richness could reflect varying T-cell content rather than repertoire biology.

Using the immunoSEQ assay, multiplex PCR amplified TCR beta CDR3 regions from an average of 1200 ng of genomic DNA per sample. To correct primer bias, the assay used a complete synthetic TCR repertoire to set an amplification baseline. The amplicons were sequenced on the Illumina platform. The paper's data handling went like this. Error correction of the sequences involved clustering with frequency ratios plus a modified nearest-neighbor algorithm, after which the sequences were analyzed in the immunoSEQ Analyzer using IMGT gene definitions. At each rarefaction depth, TCR richness and evenness were averaged across 20 rarefaction repeats, and samples with fewer sequences than that depth were excluded. Wilcoxon rank sum tests with FDR correction were used to compare relative abundances of V, D and J genes between the groups. Blinded duplicates gave an intraclass correlation of about 96% for TCR richness and an average of approximately 83% across around 70 gene segments. The immuneACCESS repertoire file appears here via TCRdb, limited to in-frame rearrangements. These files lack a portion of the clones; in checked studies, under half of the deficit traces to unresolved V genes, and the cause of the others is not known. V and J calls and clone size come straight from that table; D and trimming were deduced from the DNA. The sample has roughly 30,000 clones on record. The ten largest clonotypes hold over 6.5% of the sample.

The specimen was blood buffy coat. The origin of this receptor is a woman between 18 and 70 years old with a cervical HPV16 infection that either progressed to CIN3+ or cleared (not recorded which). The V gene is TRBV18 and the J gene is TRBJ2-5; the D gene lacks a confident call. The DNA read from the CDR3 is TGTGCCAGCTCACCAAACAGACAAGAGACC. This yields the protein CASSPNRQET. The CDR3 as a whole reads CASSPNRQETQYF.